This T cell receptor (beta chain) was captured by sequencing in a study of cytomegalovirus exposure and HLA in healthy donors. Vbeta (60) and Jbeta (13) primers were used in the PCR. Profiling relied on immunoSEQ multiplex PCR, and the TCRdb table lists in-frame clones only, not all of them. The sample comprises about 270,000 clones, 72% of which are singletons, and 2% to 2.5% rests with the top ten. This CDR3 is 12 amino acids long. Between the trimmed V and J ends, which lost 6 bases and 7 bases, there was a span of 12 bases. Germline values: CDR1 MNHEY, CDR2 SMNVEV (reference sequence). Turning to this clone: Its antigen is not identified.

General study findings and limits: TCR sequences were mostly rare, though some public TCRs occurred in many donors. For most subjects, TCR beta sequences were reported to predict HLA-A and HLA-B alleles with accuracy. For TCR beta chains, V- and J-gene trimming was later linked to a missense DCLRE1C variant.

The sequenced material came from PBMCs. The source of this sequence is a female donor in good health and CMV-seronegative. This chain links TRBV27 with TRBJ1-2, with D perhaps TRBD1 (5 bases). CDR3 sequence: CASSQRGGGYTF. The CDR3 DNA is TGTGCCAGCAGCCAAAGGGGCGGTGGCTACACCTTC.